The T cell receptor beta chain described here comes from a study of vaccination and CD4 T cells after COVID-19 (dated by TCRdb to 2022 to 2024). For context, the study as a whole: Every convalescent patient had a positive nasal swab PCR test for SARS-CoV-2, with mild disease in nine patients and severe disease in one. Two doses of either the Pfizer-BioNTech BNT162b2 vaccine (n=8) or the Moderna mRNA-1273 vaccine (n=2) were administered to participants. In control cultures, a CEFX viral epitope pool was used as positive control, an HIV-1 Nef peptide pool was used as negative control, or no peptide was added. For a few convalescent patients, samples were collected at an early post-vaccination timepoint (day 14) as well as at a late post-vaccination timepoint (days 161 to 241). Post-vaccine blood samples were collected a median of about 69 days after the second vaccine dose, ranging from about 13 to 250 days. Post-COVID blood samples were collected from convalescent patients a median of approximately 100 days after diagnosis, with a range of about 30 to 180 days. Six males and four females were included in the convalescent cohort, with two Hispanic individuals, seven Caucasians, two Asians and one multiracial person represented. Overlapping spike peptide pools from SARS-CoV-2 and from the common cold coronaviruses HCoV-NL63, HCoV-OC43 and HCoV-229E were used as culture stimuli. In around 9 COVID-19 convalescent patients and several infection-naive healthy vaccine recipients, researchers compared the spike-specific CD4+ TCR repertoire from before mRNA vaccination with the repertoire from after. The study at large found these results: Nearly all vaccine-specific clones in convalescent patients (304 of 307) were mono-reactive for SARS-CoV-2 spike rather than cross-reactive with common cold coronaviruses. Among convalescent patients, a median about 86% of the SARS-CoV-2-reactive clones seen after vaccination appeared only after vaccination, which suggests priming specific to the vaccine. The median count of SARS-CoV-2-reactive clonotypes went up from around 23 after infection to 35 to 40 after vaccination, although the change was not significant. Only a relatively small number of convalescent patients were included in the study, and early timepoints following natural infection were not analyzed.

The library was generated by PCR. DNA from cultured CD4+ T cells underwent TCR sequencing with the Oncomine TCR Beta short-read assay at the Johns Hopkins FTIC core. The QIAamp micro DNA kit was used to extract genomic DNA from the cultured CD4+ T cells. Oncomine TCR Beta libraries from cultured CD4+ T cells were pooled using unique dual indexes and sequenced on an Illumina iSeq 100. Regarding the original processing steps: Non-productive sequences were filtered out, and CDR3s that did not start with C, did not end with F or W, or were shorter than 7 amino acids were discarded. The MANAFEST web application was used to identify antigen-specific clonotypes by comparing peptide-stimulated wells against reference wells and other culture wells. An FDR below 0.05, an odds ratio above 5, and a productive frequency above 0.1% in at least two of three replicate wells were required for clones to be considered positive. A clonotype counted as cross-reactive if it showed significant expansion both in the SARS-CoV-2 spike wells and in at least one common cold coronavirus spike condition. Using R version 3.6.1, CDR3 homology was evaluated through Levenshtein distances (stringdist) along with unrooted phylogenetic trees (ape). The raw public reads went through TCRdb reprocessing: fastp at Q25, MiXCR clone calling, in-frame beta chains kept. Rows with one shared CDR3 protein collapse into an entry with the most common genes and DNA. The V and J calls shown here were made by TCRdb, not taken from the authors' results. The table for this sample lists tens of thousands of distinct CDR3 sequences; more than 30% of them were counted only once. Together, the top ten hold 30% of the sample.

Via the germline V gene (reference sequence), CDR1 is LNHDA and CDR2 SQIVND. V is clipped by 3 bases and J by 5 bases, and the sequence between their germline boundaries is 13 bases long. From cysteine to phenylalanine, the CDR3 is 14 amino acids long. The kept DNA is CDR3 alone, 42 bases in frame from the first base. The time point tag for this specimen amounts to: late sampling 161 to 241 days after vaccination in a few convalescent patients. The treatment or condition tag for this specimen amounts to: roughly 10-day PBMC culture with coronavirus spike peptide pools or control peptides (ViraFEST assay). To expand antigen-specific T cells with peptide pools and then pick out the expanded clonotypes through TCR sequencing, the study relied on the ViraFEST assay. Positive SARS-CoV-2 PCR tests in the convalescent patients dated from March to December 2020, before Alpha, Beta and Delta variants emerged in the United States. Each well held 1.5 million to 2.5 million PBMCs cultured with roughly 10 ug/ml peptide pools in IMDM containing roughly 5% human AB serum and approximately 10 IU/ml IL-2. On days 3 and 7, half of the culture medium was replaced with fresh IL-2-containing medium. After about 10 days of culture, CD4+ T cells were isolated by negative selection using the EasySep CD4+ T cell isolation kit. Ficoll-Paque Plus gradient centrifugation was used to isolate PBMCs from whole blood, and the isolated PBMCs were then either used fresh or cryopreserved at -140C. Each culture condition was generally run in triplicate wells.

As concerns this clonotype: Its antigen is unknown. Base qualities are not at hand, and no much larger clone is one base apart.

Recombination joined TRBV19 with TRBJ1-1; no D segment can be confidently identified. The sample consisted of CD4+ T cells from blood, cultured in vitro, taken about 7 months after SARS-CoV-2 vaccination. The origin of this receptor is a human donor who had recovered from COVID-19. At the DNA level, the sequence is TGTGCCAGTAGTATCCTAGGGTCGGAGACTGAAGCTTTCTTT. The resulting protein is CASSILGSETEAFF.